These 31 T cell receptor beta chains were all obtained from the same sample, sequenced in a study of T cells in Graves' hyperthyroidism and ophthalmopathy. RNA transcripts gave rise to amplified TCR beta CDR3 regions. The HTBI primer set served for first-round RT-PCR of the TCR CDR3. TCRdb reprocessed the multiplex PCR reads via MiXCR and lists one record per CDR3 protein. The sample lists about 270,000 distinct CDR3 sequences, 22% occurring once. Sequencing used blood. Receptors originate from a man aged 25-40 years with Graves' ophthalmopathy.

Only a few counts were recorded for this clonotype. The CDR3 reads CASSFALGRSGGNQPQHF. The CDR3 nucleotides read TGTGCCAGCAGTTTCGCCCTCGGGAGGTCTGGAGGCAATCAGCCCCAGCATTTT. This sequence joins TRBV12-3 or TRBV12-4 and TRBJ1-5; D unresolved. The CDR3 extends over 18 amino acids. Trimming stripped 3 bases from V and 2 bases from J, with 20 bases between.

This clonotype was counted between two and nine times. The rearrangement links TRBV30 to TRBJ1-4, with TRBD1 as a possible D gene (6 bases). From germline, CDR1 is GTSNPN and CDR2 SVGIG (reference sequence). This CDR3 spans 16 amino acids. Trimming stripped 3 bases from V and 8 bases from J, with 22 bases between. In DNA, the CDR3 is TGTGCCTGGAGCCGTGGGGGGGCTCTAACAGGGGAAAAACTGTTTTTT. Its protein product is CAWSRGGALTGEKLFF.

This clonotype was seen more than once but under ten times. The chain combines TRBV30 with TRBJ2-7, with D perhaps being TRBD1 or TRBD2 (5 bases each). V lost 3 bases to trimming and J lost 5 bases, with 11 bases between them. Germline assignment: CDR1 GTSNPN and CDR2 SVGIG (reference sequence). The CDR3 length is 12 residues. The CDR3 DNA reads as TGTGCCTGGAGCCCCCGGGGCCACGAGCAGTACTTC. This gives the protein CAWSPRGHEQYF.

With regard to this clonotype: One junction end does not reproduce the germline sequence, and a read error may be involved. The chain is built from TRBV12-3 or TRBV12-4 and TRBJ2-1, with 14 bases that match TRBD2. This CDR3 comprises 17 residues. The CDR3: CASSLRLAGGPGNEQFF. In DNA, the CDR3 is TGTGCTAGCAGCTTAAGACTAGCGGGAGGGCCTGGCAATGAGCAGTTCTTC.

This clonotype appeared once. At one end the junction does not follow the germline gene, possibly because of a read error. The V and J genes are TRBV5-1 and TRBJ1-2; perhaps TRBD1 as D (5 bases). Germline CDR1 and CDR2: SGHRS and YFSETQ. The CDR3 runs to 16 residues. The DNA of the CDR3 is TGTGCCAGCAGCCGGAGAGGAGGGGAGGGTATCTATGGCTACACCTTC. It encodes CASSRRGGEGIYGYTF.

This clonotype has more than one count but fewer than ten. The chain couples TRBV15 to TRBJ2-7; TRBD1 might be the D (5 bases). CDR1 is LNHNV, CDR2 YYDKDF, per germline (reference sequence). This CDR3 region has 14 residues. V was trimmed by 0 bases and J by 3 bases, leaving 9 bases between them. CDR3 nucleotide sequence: TGTGCCACCAGCAGAGATCAGGGCGGCTACGAGCAGTACTTC. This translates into CATSRDQGGYEQYF.

CDR3 region: CSARDPLRKSYYEQYF. CDR3 DNA sequence: TGCAGTGCTAGAGACCCACTGCGAAAATCCTACTACGAGCAGTACTTC. The chain is built from TRBV20-1 and TRBJ2-7; D call uncertain. The germline CDR1 and CDR2 sequences are DFQATT and SNEGSKA (reference sequence). Trimming removed 0 bases at V and 3 bases at J, with 18 bases between. CDR3 length: 16 residues.

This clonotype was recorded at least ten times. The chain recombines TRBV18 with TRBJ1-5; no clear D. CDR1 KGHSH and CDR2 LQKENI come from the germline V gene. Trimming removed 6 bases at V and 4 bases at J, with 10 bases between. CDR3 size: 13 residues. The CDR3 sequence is CASSISGNQPQHF. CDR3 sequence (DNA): TGTGCCAGCTCGATTTCCGGGAATCAGCCCCAGCATTTT.

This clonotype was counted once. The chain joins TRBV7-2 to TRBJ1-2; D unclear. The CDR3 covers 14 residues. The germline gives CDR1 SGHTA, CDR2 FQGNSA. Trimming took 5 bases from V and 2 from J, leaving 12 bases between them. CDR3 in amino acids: CASSRLVSNYGYTF. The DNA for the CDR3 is TGTGCCAGCAGCCGGTTAGTGAGCAACTATGGCTACACCTTC.

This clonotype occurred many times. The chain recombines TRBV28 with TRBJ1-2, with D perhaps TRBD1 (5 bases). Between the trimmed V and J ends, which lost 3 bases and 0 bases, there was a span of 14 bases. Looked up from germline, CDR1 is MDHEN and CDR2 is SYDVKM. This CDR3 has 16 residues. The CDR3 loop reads CASSLDITYSNYGYTF. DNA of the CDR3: TGTGCCAGCAGTTTGGACATAACATATTCTAACTATGGCTACACCTTC.

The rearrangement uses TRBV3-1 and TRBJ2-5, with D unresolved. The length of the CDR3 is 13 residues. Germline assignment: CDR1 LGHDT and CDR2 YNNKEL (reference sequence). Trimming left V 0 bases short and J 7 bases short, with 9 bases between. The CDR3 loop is CASSQDAPGTQYF. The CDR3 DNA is TGTGCCAGCAGCCAAGACGCCCCGGGGACCCAGTACTTC.

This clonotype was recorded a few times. CDR3 sequence (DNA): TGTGCCAGCAGTTACTCAACTAGCGGGAGTTTTATCCCCGGGGAGCTGTTTTTT. This translates into CASSYSTSGSFIPGELFF. The rearrangement links TRBV6-5 to TRBJ2-2; 11 bases are a match to TRBD2. The J segment lost 6 bases and the V segment lost 0 bases, leaving 9 bases of the junction unmatched. The germline CDR1 and CDR2 sequences are MNHEY and SVGAGI. The CDR3 runs to 18 residues.

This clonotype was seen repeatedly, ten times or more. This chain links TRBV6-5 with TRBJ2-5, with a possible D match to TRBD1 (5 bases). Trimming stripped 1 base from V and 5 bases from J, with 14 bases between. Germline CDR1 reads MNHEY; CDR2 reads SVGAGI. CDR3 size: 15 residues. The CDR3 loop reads CASSYLSGISETQYF. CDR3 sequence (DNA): TGTGCCAGCAGTTACTTATCAGGGATTTCGGAGACCCAGTACTTC.

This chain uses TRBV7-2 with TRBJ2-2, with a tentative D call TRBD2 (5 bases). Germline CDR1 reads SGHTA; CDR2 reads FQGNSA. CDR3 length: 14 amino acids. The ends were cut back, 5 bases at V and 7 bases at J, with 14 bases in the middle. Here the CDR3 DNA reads TGTGCCAGCAGCCCCGCGGGTCCCGGCGGGGAGCTGTTTTTT. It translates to CASSPAGPGGELFF.

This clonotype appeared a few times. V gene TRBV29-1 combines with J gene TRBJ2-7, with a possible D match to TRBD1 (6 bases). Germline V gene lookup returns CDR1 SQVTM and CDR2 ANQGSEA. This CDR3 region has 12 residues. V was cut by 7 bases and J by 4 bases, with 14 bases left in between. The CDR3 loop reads CSARARGYEQYF. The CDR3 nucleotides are TGCAGCGCGAGGGCCAGGGGATACGAGCAGTACTTC.

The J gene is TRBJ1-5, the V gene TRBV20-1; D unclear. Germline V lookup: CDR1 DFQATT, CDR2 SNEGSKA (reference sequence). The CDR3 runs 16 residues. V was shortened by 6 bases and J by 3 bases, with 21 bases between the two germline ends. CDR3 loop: CSANQAVGVFNQPQHF. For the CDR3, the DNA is TGCAGTGCCAATCAGGCAGTCGGGGTCTTCAATCAGCCCCAGCATTTT.

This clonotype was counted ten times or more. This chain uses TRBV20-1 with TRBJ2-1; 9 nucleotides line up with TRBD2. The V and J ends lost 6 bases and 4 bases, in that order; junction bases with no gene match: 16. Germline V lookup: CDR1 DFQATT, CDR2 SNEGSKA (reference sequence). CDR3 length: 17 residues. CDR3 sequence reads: CSAPDQGWTSAYNEQFF. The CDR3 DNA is TGCAGTGCGCCGGACCAGGGGTGGACTAGCGCTTACAATGAGCAGTTCTTC.

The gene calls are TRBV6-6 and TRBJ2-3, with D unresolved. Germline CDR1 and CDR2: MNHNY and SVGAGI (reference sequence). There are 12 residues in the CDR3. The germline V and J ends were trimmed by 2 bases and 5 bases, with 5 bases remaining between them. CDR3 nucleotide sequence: TGTGCCAGCAGTTACGCCGGAGATACGCAGTATTTT. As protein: CASSYAGDTQYF.

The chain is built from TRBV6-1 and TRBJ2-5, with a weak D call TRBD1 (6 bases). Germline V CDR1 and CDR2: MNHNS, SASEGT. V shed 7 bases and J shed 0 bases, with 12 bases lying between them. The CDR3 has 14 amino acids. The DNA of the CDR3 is TGTGCCAGCATTCCAGACAGGTACCAAGAGACCCAGTACTTC. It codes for CASIPDRYQETQYF.

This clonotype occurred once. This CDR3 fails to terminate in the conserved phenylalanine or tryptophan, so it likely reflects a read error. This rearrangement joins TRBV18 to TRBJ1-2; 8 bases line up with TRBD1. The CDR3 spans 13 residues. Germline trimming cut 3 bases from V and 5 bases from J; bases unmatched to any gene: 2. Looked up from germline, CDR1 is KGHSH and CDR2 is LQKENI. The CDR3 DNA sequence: TGTGCCAGCTCACCGGACAGGGATTATGGCTACACCCTC. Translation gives CASSPDRDYGYTL.

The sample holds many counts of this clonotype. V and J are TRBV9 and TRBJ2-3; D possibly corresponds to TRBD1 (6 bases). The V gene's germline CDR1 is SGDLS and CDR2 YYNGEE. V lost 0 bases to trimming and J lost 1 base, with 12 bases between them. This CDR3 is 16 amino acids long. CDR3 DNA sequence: TGTGCCAGCAGCGTAGAAGGACAGAGACGCACAGATACGCAGTATTTT. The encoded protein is CASSVEGQRRTDTQYF.

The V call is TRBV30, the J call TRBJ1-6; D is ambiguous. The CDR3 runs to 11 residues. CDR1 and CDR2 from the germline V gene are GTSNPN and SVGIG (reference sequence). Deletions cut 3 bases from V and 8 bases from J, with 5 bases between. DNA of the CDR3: TGTGCCTGGAGCGTAGATTCACCCCTCCACTTT. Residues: CAWSVDSPLHF.

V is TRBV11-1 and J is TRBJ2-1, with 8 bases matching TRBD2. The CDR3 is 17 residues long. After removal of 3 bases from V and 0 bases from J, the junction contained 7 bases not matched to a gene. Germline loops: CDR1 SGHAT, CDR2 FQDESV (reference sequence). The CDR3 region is CASSFPLAGPSYNEQFF. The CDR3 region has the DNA TGTGCCAGCAGCTTCCCCCTAGCGGGTCCCTCCTACAATGAGCAGTTCTTC.

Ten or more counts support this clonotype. CDR3 residues: CASSLVGRRYEQYF. CDR3 DNA sequence: TGTGCCAGCAGCTTGGTGGGGAGGCGTTACGAGCAGTACTTC. The chain joins TRBV5-6 to TRBJ2-7; perhaps TRBD2 as D (6 bases). CDR1 is SGHDT and CDR2 is YYEEEE in the germline V gene. The CDR3 spans 14 residues. V was shortened by 0 bases and J by 4 bases, with 11 bases between the two germline ends. Full variable domain (remainder filled in from reference TRBV5-6 and TRBJ2-7): DAGVTQSPTHLIKTRGQQVTLRCSPKSGHDTVSWYQQALGQGPQFIFQYYEEEERQRGNFPDRFSGHQFPNYSSELNVNALLLGDSALYLCASSLVGRRYEQYFGPGTRLTVT.

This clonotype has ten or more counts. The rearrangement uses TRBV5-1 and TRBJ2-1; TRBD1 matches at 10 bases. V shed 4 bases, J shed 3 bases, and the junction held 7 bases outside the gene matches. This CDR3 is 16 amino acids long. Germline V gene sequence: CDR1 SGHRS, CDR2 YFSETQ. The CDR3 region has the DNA TGCGCCAGCAGCCCTCCTAGGACAGGGGGCTACAATGAGCAGTTCTTC. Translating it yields CASSPPRTGGYNEQFF.

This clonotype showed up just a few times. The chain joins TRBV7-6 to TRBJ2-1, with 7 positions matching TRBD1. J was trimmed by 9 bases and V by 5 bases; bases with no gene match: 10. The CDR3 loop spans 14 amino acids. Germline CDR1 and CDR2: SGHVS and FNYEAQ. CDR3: CASSHRTGVGEQFF. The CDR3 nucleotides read TGTGCCAGCAGCCACCGCACAGGGGTCGGTGAGCAGTTCTTC.

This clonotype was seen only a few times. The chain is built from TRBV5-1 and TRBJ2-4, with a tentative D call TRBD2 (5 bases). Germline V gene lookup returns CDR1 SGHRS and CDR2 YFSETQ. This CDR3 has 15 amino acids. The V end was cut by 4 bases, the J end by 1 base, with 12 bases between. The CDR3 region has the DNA TGCGCCAGCAGCCGGGAAGGTTCGGCCAAAAACATTCAGTACTTC. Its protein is CASSREGSAKNIQYF.

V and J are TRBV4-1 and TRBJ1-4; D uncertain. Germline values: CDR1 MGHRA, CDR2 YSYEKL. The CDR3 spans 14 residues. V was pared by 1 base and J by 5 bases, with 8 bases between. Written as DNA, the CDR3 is TGCGCCAGCAGCCAAGTAGGAATAAATGAAAAACTGTTTTTT. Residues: CASSQVGINEKLFF.

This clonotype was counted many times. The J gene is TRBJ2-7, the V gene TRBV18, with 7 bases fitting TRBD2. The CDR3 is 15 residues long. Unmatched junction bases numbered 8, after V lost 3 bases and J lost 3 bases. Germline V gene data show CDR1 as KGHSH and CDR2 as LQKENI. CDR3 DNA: TGTGCCAGCTCACCGGGACTACTCCGGAACTACGAGCAGTACTTC. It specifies CASSPGLLRNYEQYF.

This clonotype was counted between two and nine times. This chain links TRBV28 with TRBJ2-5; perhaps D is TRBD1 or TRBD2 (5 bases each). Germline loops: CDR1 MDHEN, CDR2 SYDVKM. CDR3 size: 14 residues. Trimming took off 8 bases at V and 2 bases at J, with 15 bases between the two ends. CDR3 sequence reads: CASLLWGNQETQYF. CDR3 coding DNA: TGTGCCAGCCTTCTCTGGGGGAATCAAGAGACCCAGTACTTC.

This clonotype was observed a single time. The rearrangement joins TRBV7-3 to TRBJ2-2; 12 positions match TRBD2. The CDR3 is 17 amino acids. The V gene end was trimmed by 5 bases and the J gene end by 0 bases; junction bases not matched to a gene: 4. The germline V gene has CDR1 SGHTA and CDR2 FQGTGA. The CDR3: CASSVRLAGANTGELFF. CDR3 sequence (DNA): TGTGCCAGCAGCGTTCGACTAGCGGGGGCGAACACCGGGGAGCTGTTTTTT.